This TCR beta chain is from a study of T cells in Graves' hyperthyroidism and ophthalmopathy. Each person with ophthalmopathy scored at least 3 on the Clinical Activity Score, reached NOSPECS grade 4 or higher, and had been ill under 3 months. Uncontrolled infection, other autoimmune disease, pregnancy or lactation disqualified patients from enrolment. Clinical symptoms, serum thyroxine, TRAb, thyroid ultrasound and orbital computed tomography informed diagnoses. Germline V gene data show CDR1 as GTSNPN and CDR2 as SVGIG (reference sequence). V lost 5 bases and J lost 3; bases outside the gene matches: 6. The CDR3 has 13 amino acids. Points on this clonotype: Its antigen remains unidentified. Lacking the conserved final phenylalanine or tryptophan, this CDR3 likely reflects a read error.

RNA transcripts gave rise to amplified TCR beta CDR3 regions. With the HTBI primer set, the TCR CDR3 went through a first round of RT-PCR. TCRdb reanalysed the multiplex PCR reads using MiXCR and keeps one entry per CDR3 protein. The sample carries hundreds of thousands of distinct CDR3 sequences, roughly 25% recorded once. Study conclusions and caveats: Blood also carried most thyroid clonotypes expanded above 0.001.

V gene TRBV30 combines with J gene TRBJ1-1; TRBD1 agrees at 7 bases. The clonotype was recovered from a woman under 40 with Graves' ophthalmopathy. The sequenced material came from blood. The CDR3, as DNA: TGTGCCTGGGCTGGACAGGCGTACACTGAAGCTTTCTAT. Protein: CAWAGQAYTEAFY.